The 29 T cell receptor beta chains below all came from one sample that was sequenced in a study of blood T cell repertoires in COVID-19. The repertoire was sequenced with immunoSEQ multiplex PCR; TCRdb's copy has only in-frame clones and lacks some. Among hundreds of thousands of clones listed, roughly 87% were seen once. The sequencing input was peripheral blood. The receptors come from a woman in her fifties or sixties who had recovered from COVID-19.

Notes on this clone: At one of its ends the junction is not consistent with the germline gene, which may arise from a read error. The chain employs TRBV11-2 and TRBJ1-2; the D is unclear. Germline values: CDR1 SGHAT, CDR2 FQNNGV. There are 11 residues in the CDR3. CDR3 bases: TGTGCCAGCAGCCTGTACGGGTTCTGGGCCTTC. Encoded protein: CASSLYGFWAF.

The CDR3: CASSQDGIVEAGYGYTF. DNA for the CDR3: TGTGCCAGCAGCCAAGACGGAATTGTTGAAGCGGGCTATGGCTACACCTTC. This chain joins TRBV4-2 and TRBJ1-2; D gene uncertain. CDR1 and CDR2 from the germline V gene are LGHNA and YNFKEQ. The CDR3 runs to 17 residues. V was trimmed by 0 bases and J by 4 bases, leaving 18 bases between them.

This chain links TRBV27 with TRBJ1-6; D call uncertain. The CDR3 length is 13 residues. The germline V and J ends were trimmed by 0 bases and 10 bases, with 7 bases remaining between them. CDR1 MNHEY and CDR2 SMNVEV come from the germline V gene (reference sequence). This CDR3 is CASSLSQMSPLHF. The CDR3, as DNA: TGTGCCAGCAGTTTATCCCAAATGTCACCCCTCCACTTT.

This rearrangement joins TRBV4-3 to TRBJ1-1; the match to TRBD1 covers 11 bases. Unmatched junction bases numbered 9, after V lost 1 base and J lost 5 bases. Looked up from germline, CDR1 is LGHNA and CDR2 is YSLEER. This CDR3 has 17 residues. The DNA of the CDR3 is TGCGCCAGCAGCCAAGTTGCGGACAGGGGGCTAAGGACTGAAGCTTTCTTT. This sequence encodes CASSQVADRGLRTEAFF.

This chain links TRBV9 with TRBJ2-1, with a weak D call TRBD1 (5 bases). V was clipped by 1 base and J by 8 bases, with 10 bases between them. This CDR3 comprises 13 residues. The germline V gene encodes CDR1 SGDLS and CDR2 YYNGEE. CDR3 amino acids: CASSVRGVDEQFF. The CDR3 coding sequence is TGTGCCAGCAGCGTAAGGGGTGTCGATGAGCAGTTCTTC.

This clone is a singleton in its sample. The chain recombines TRBV5-1 with TRBJ2-7; D is ambiguous. With 0 bases removed from V and 5 bases from J, the gap between germline ends came to 18 bases. In germline, CDR1 is SGHRS, CDR2 YFSETQ. This CDR3 is built from 16 residues. In DNA, the CDR3 is TGCGCCAGCAGCTTGGGGTACACAGCCTTACAAAACGAGCAGTACTTC. Protein sequence: CASSLGYTALQNEQYF. The full variable domain, its missing parts supplied by reference TRBV5-1 and TRBJ2-7, is KAGVTQTPRYLIKTRGQQVTLSCSPISGHRSVSWYQQTPGQGLQFLFEYFSETQRNKGNFPGRFSGRQFSNSRSEMNVSTLELGDSALYLCASSLGYTALQNEQYFGPGTRLTVT.

This clone was seen a single time. This chain joins TRBV11-1 and TRBJ1-1; possibly TRBD1 for D (5 bases). Per the germline V gene, CDR1 is SGHAT and CDR2 is FQDESV (reference sequence). This CDR3 spans 16 amino acids. Trimming cost V 3 bases and J 1 base, with 15 bases left between them. The CDR3 coding sequence is TGTGCCAGCAGCTTGGGGCCTAGGACGCGGAACACTGAAGCTTTCTTT. As protein: CASSLGPRTRNTEAFF.

V is TRBV30 and J is TRBJ2-3, with TRBD2 identical over 8 bases. CDR1 is GTSNPN, CDR2 SVGIG, per germline (reference sequence). The ends lost 0 bases at V and 8 bases at J; junction bases unmatched: 10. The CDR3 totals 15 residues. As DNA, the CDR3 is TGTGCCTGGAGTGTCTCGTCGGGGGGGCTTGGTACGCAGTATTTT. Translation gives CAWSVSSGGLGTQYF.

This clone was detected only once. The chain recombines TRBV11-1 with TRBJ1-1; no firm D call. The CDR3 is 14 residues long. The V gene lost 5 bases and the J gene lost 3 bases, with 13 bases spanning the gap. The germline V gene encodes CDR1 SGHAT and CDR2 FQDESV (reference sequence). DNA of the CDR3: TGTGCCAGCAGCACCCACACGAAACACACTGAAGCTTTCTTT. Protein: CASSTHTKHTEAFF.

This clone was counted a single time. This chain joins TRBV2 and TRBJ1-6, with D possibly being TRBD1 (6 bases). The V gene lost 7 bases and the J gene lost 7 bases, with 14 bases spanning the gap. Germline lookup yields CDR1 SNHLY and CDR2 FYNNEI. CDR3 length equals 14 residues. CDR3 loop: CASMGGGRNSPLHF. The CDR3 nucleotides read TGTGCCAGCATGGGAGGGGGACGAAATTCACCCCTCCACTTT.

The CDR3 is CASSLVRSGGETQYF. CDR3 nucleotide sequence: TGTGCCAGCAGCTTAGTAAGGTCGGGAGGAGAGACCCAGTACTTC. This sequence joins TRBV7-9 and TRBJ2-5; 7 nucleotides agree with TRBD2. The CDR3 contains 15 residues. V gave up 1 base and J gave up 4 bases; unmatched junction bases: 6. The germline V gene has CDR1 SEHNR and CDR2 FQNEAQ (reference sequence).

This chain joins TRBV5-6 and TRBJ2-1; D unresolved. The V end lost 0 bases, the J end lost 4 bases, and 11 bases lay between the germline ends. This CDR3 region has 15 residues. Germline V gene lookup returns CDR1 SGHDT and CDR2 YYEEEE. The CDR3 bases are TGTGCCAGCAGCTTGGACCCCGCGGCTTACAATGAGCAGTTCTTC. This codes for CASSLDPAAYNEQFF.

About this clone itself: One junction end disagrees with the germline gene, perhaps due to a read error. The chain uses TRBV6-2 or TRBV6-3 and TRBJ2-7; TRBD1 matches at 11 bases. The CDR3 contains 12 residues. Germline V lookup: CDR1 MNHEY, CDR2 SVGEGT. The CDR3 nucleotides are TGTGCCAGCAGTTACTCCGGACAGGGGGCTTCCTTC. Its translation: CASSYSGQGASF.

The rearrangement joins TRBV7-2 to TRBJ2-1; 9 positions agree with TRBD2. The CDR3 is 14 residues long. Germline V gives CDR1 SGHTA, CDR2 FQGNSA. Trimming cost V 6 bases and J 9 bases; bases outside gene matches: 9. The CDR3 sequence is CASSYTGTSSEQFF. In DNA, the CDR3 is TGTGCCAGCAGTTATACCGGGACTAGCAGTGAGCAGTTCTTC.

V and J are TRBV28 and TRBJ2-1, with a tentative D call TRBD2 (7 bases). The CDR3 extends over 15 amino acids. Germline CDR1 reads MDHEN; CDR2 reads SYDVKM. Trimming took off 2 bases at V and 2 bases at J, with 10 bases between the two ends. CDR3 region: CASSLGGGAYNEQFF. The CDR3 bases are TGTGCCAGCAGTTTAGGGGGGGGCGCCTACAATGAGCAGTTCTTC.

The chain has TRBV7-3 and TRBJ1-2; the D is unclear. The V and J ends lost 2 bases and 8 bases respectively, with 12 bases between them. This CDR3 is built from 13 residues. The germline CDR1 and CDR2 sequences are SGHTA and FQGTGA. For the CDR3, the DNA is TGTGCCAGCAGCTTATTCCCGGGTGGGGGCTACACCTTC. Amino acids: CASSLFPGGGYTF.

This clone was seen more than once but under ten times. The J gene is TRBJ1-1, the V gene TRBV7-3; D uncertain. Germline V gene sequence: CDR1 SGHTA, CDR2 FQGTGA. The CDR3 spans 13 residues. V lost 5 bases and J lost 3, with 10 bases in between. Here the CDR3 reads CASSARRYTEAFF. The CDR3 nucleotides are TGTGCCAGCAGCGCAAGGAGGTACACTGAAGCTTTCTTT.

This chain joins TRBV5-4 and TRBJ1-1, with D hard to call. Germline values: CDR1 SGHNT, CDR2 YYREEE (reference sequence). V lost 4 bases and J lost 1, with 11 bases in between. The CDR3 consists of 14 residues. This CDR3 is CASSAPRQNTEAFF. In DNA form, the CDR3 reads TGTGCCAGCAGCGCGCCCCGTCAGAACACTGAAGCTTTCTTT.

CDR3 region: CASALEKETQYF. In DNA, the CDR3 is TGTGCCAGCGCACTGGAGAAGGAGACCCAGTACTTC. The chain joins TRBV2 to TRBJ2-5; unclear D gene. This CDR3 contains 12 residues. Trimming stripped 8 bases from V and 5 bases from J, with 12 bases between. Germline V lookup: CDR1 SNHLY, CDR2 FYNNEI.

Here the CDR3 DNA reads TGTGCCACCAGCGAAGGGGCACTAAATGAAAAACTGTTTTTT. Amino acid sequence: CATSEGALNEKLFF. The V gene is TRBV15, the J gene TRBJ1-4; D may be TRBD1 (5 bases). V lost 5 bases to trimming and J lost 5 bases, with 12 bases between them. The CDR3 loop spans 14 amino acids. Germline V CDR1 and CDR2: LNHNV, YYDKDF (reference sequence).

Points on this clone: A read error may account for a junction end that differs from germline. V is TRBV2 and J is TRBJ2-7, with 7 bases identical to TRBD2. The germline V gene has CDR1 SNHLY and CDR2 FYNNEI. This CDR3 comprises 10 residues. The CDR3 DNA is TGTGCCAGCGGTGGGAGGGGTGTTAGCTTC. This gives the protein CASGGRGVSF.

In its sample, this clone was seen a few times. This CDR3 is CASSYDRAYEQYF. Here the CDR3 DNA reads TGTGCCAGCAGTTACGACAGAGCCTACGAGCAGTACTTC. This chain connects TRBV6-6 to TRBJ2-7, with D perhaps matching TRBD1 (5 bases). Deletions cut 2 bases from V and 2 bases from J, with 7 bases between. Germline V CDR1 and CDR2: MNHNY, SVGAGI (reference sequence). The CDR3 spans 13 residues.

CDR3 amino acids: CASSLIPRVTNEQFF. The CDR3, as DNA: TGTGCCAGCAGCTTAATACCCCGAGTCACCAATGAGCAGTTCTTC. The chain uses TRBV7-3 and TRBJ2-1, with D unresolved. CDR1 SGHTA and CDR2 FQGTGA come from the germline V gene. The V and J ends lost 1 base and 6 bases respectively, with 13 bases between them. This CDR3 is built from 15 residues.

This clone was seen a handful of times. The chain is built from TRBV10-3 and TRBJ2-1; 7 nucleotides align to TRBD1. The germline gives CDR1 ENHRY, CDR2 SYGVKD. The CDR3 covers 14 residues. Losses at the gene ends were 4 bases for V and 5 bases for J; bases not matched to a gene: 5. This CDR3 is CAISATDRDNEQFF. DNA for the CDR3: TGTGCCATCAGTGCCACCGACAGGGACAATGAGCAGTTCTTC.

The chain combines TRBV6-5 with TRBJ2-5; 7 bases are a match to TRBD1. The trim removed 10 bases at V and 4 bases at J, leaving 9 bases unmatched. Germline V gives CDR1 MNHEY, CDR2 SVGAGI. This CDR3 has 13 amino acids. This CDR3 is CATIRQGTETQYF. CDR3 nucleotide sequence: TGTGCCACCATAAGACAGGGAACAGAGACCCAGTACTTC.

The chain employs TRBV30 and TRBJ2-7; weak D call: TRBD2 (7 bases). Trimming pared 0 bases from V and 5 bases from J, leaving 17 bases between. Germline V lookup: CDR1 GTSNPN, CDR2 SVGIG (reference sequence). The CDR3 runs 15 residues. Here the CDR3 reads CAWSVMGGARDEQYF. The CDR3 DNA follows: TGTGCCTGGAGTGTAATGGGGGGGGCCAGGGACGAGCAGTACTTC.

This chain joins TRBV7-9 and TRBJ2-4; 8 bases fit TRBD1. This CDR3 comprises 16 residues. Per germline, CDR1 SEHNR and CDR2 FQNEAQ (reference sequence). J gave up 8 bases and V 4 bases, and 13 bases lay outside the gene matches. The CDR3 loop reads CASSSDRGWAVYIQYF. The CDR3 nucleotides are TGTGCCAGCAGCTCCGACAGGGGATGGGCGGTTTACATTCAGTACTTC.

The chain employs TRBV6-6 and TRBJ1-4, with 8 bases that match TRBD1. CDR1 and CDR2 (germline): MNHNY, SVGAGI (reference sequence). This CDR3 has 16 amino acids. Unmatched junction bases numbered 5, after V lost 2 bases and J lost 3 bases. The CDR3 DNA reads TGTGCCAGCAGTTACGCCCAGGGGGCGGCTAATGAAAAACTGTTTTTT. Translation gives CASSYAQGAANEKLFF.

This clone was seen once. This chain joins TRBV5-4 and TRBJ2-7; 8 bases are shared with TRBD2. This CDR3 has 15 residues. The V and J ends lost 0 bases and 3 bases, in that order; junction bases with no gene match: 5. CDR1 and CDR2 from the germline V gene are SGHNT and YYREEE (reference sequence). CDR3 coding DNA: TGTGCCAGCAGCTTGGGGGGTAGCGGGGACTACGAGCAGTACTTC. It codes for CASSLGGSGDYEQYF.